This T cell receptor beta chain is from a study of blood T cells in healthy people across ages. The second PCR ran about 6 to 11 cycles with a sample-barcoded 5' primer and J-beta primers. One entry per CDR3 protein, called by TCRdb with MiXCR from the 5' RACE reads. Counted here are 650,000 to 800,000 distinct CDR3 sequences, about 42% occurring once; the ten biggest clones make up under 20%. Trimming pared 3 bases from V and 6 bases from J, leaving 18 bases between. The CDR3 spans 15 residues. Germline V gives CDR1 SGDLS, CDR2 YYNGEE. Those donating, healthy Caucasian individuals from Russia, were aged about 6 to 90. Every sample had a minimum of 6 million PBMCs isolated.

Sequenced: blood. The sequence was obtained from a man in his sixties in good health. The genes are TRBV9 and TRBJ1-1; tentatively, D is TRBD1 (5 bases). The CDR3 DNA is TGTGCCAGCAGCGGGACGACAGCCCCGAGTGCTGAAGCTTTCTTT. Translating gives CASSGTTAPSAEAFF.